This T cell receptor beta chain was captured by sequencing in a study of shared clonotypes between healthy human individuals (dated by TCRdb to about 2020). For the wider study: Three men and a couple of women, aged 18 to 49 years, made up the cohort. Between about 0.94 and 8.9 billion PBMCs per donor were obtained by leukapheresis. To estimate repertoire size and how much clonotypes are shared between individuals, the study performed deep sequencing of blood TCR repertoires from a handful of healthy adults. Libraries were prepared and TCR repertoires were sequenced by different laboratories using diverse techniques, in order to increase sequencing depth and limit assay-specific biases. For each donor, CD4 naive and CD4 memory were each given three plates, CD8 naive was given two plates, and CD8 memory was given one plate.

Overall results and qualifications from the work: Based on pairwise subsampling, the degree of clonotype sharing among donors was expected to be affected by sequencing depth. Naive subsets generally had larger estimated clonotype richness than memory subsets did. Sampling was restricted to blood, and TCR repertoires in tissues likely differ from the TCR repertoires found in blood. Rarefaction of sorted-subset datasets indicated incomplete sequencing despite the large sequencing depth. When a few donors were compared, the shared fraction of clonotypes was around 5% for naive CD4, over 3% for naive CD8, 2% to 2.5% for memory CD4, and 0.4% for memory CD8. Compared with non-shared clonotypes, clonotypes shared by all four sorted-subset donors had higher generation probabilities. The small number of donors limited the genetic and exposure-history diversity represented.

Comment on this clone: Its cognate antigen has yet to be identified. Base-call qualities are not available, and no considerably larger clone is one nucleotide away.

Using the deep immunoSEQ assay, multiplex PCR amplified TCR CDR3 regions from genomic DNA. Extracted genomic DNA from each cell subset was distributed evenly across all wells of several immunoSEQ 96-well plates, and each plate was treated as a replicate. For sorted subsets, each replicate PCR was loaded with approximately 0.2 ug genomic DNA, equivalent to about 30,000 T cell genomes. The purified libraries were quantified using a Qubit 3.0 fluorometer, sized with a Bioanalyzer 2100, and then quantified again using the KAPA Library Quantification kit. A separate single-read 150-cycle Illumina NextSeq 550 flow cell was used to sequence each immunoSEQ 96-well plate. The paper's data handling went like this. Because only junctional sequences without quality scores were contained in the immunoSEQ output, filtering matching that applied to full-length reads could not be performed. Sequences were annotated with PyIR, a Python wrapper for IgBLAST v1.9, and V/J genes and CDR3 were assigned using IMGT germline references. Reads were filtered out if the reads had weak V/J assignments (E-value above 1e-6), no CDR3, stop codons, out-of-frame junctions, or ambiguous translated residues. V3J clonotypes were defined as sequences sharing the same inferred V gene, J gene, and CDR3 amino acid sequence. To compute the percentage overlap between repertoires, the number of shared unique clonotypes was divided by the size of the smaller repertoire. RTK rarefaction, the Chao1 estimator, and Recon v2.1 estimates of unobserved clonotypes were used to assess repertoire richness. Generation probabilities for all TCRbeta clonotypes obtained by the gDNA method from a handful of donors were computed using OLGA. TCRdb limited this immuneACCESS table to in-frame rearrangements with V and J called. A share of clones is missing; checked studies link under half to unresolved V genes, and the rest is unexplained. V and J calls and clone size are given by that table; D and trimming were obtained from the DNA. Here the sample has millions of clones; more than 80% occur a single time. Together, the top ten hold over 0.12% of the sample.

The donors were healthy, HIV-negative adults with no recently reported acute infections or vaccinations. Every donor was a Caucasian adult living in Nashville, Tennessee, USA. CD4+ T cells were enriched by magnetic negative selection, after which naive cells were positively selected on CD45RA and the negative fraction was taken as the memory subset. Blood was obtained by leukapheresis, after which PBMCs were separated by Ficoll-Histopaque density gradient centrifugation and cryopreserved in liquid nitrogen vapor phase. Analytical flow cytometry was used to check the purity and quantity of every magnetically sorted T cell population. Each sorted fraction had its genomic DNA isolated and then quantified by UV absorbance on a Nanodrop 2000c. From the germline V gene (reference sequence), CDR1 is SGHNT and CDR2 is YYREEE. Inclusive of the bounding cysteine and phenylalanine, the CDR3 is 13 residues long. The sequence is cut down to CDR3 DNA, 39 bases in frame from base 1. Compared with germline, V lacks 0 bases and J lacks 15 bases; bases without a gene match: 6.

The sample comprised naive CD4+ T cells sorted from blood. The cell subset or site label here, explained by the study, means: CD45RA+ positively selected. This clonotype was obtained from a man younger than 30 in good health. The V and J segments used are TRBV5-4 and TRBJ2-1, and 10 bases in between align with TRBD2. The nucleotide sequence is TGTGCCAGCAGCTTGGTCCTAGCGGGGGAACCGTTCTTC. Translated, it reads CASSLVLAGEPFF.